This record looks at one TCR beta chain sequence and its context. Antigen specificity is unknown. The data are from a study of CD8 T cells in ankylosing spondylitis. A single record per CDR3 protein comes from TCRdb applying MiXCR to the 5' RACE reads. The sample includes about 390,000 distinct CDR3 sequences, around 20% of them seen just once. V was cut by 4 bases and J by 2 bases, with 10 bases left in between. CDR3 length equals 13 residues. Germline V lookup: CDR1 SGDLS, CDR2 YYNGEE. Study-level findings and limits: Among TCR beta sequences, a motif of about 8 highly homologous variants appeared characteristic of ankylosing spondylitis blood.

This rearrangement joins TRBV9 to TRBJ2-7; no clear D. The sequenced sample was blood, either unsorted or a sorted T cell fraction (not recorded which). The sequence was collected from a male donor with ankylosing spondylitis. In DNA, the CDR3 is TGTGCCAGCAGCCCCAGAGTGGCCTACGAGCAGTACTTC. The encoded protein is CASSPRVAYEQYF.